This TCR beta chain was identified in a study of tumor-infiltrating lymphocytes in primary liver carcinoma. Germline CDR1 MDHEN, CDR2 SYDVKM. The CDR3 totals 13 residues. TCR beta cDNA was made from 400 to 500 ng total RNA with a constant-region primer. A slightly modified ARM-PCR protocol with three nested multiplex PCR rounds produced these TCR beta libraries. Use of TRBV1-TRBV30 forward primers with a C-beta reverse primer characterized the first two PCR rounds, which lasted 10 cycles each. TCRdb used MiXCR to reprocess the multiplex PCR reads, holding one entry per CDR3 protein. The sample includes roughly 120,000 distinct CDR3 sequences, around two thirds of them seen just once. Extraction of RNA together with DNA used roughly 18-32 mg of unsorted bulk tissue. Note on this clonotype: A junction end diverges from the germline sequence, so it may reflect a read error.

This rearrangement joins TRBV28 to TRBJ1-2; TRBD1 agrees at 8 bases. The receptor's source is a woman aged 55-70 years with primary liver carcinoma and hepatitis B virus infection. The sample was liver tumor tissue from sampling region 1. Subset: tumor region T1, superior pole. CDR3 amino acids: CASSTRGQEGYNF. In nucleotides, the CDR3 is TGTGCCAGCAGTACCAGGGGGCAGGAGGGCTACAACTTC.